The 19 T cell receptor beta chains below all came from one sample that was sequenced in a study of T cell repertoires in cytomegalovirus infection. Via MiXCR, TCRdb re-called the reads, giving one row per CDR3 protein. The sample consists of 450,000 to 550,000 distinct CDR3 sequences, 16% of them appearing once. Sample: CD8+ T cells from PBMCs. Receptors were obtained from a human donor in good health (CMV status not recorded). Some clones in this sample may be carry-over from other donors' samples.

The table lists this clonotype with many counts. The genes are TRBV6-2 or TRBV6-3 and TRBJ2-5; 8 positions agree with TRBD2. The germline gives CDR1 MNHEY, CDR2 SVGEGT. The CDR3 sequence is 14 residues long. V shed 4 bases and J 5 bases; nucleotides not matched to a gene: 6. CDR3: CASSSHGLAETQYF. CDR3 nucleotide sequence: TGTGCCAGCAGTTCGCACGGACTAGCTGAGACCCAGTACTTC.

In its sample, this clonotype was seen a few times. The V call is TRBV20-1, the J call TRBJ1-4; D uncertain. The CDR3 has 14 residues. Trimming stripped 3 bases from V and 2 bases from J, with 10 bases between. Germline CDR1 and CDR2: DFQATT and SNEGSKA (reference sequence). CDR3 amino acids: CSARGDTTNEKLFF. In nucleotides, the CDR3 is TGCAGTGCTAGGGGTGACACGACTAATGAAAAACTGTTTTTT.

In this sample, this clonotype turned up a few times. The rearrangement uses TRBV28 and TRBJ1-1; 9 nucleotides line up with TRBD1. Germline V gene sequence: CDR1 MDHEN, CDR2 SYDVKM. The CDR3 is made up of 15 amino acids. With 7 bases clipped from V and 4 bases from J, the junction kept 10 bases outside the gene matches. CDR3 region: CASTIGTGFGTEAFF. The CDR3, as DNA: TGTGCCAGCACCATAGGGACAGGGTTTGGCACTGAAGCTTTCTTT.

This clonotype was counted at least ten times. The gene calls are TRBV7-6 and TRBJ2-7; possibly TRBD1 or TRBD2 for D (5 bases each). Germline CDR1 and CDR2: SGHVS and FNYEAQ. V lost 1 base to trimming and J lost 4 bases, with 11 bases between them. This CDR3 is 14 amino acids long. The CDR3, as DNA: TGTGCCAGCAGCTTAGAGGGCAGGGAGTACGAGCAGTACTTC. Translating it yields CASSLEGREYEQYF.

This rearrangement joins TRBV28 to TRBJ1-1; D uncertain. The V gene's germline CDR1 is MDHEN and CDR2 SYDVKM. V was cut by 7 bases and J by 3 bases, with 12 bases left in between. The length of the CDR3 is 13 residues. CDR3 residues: CASTAPFDTEAFF. As DNA, the CDR3 is TGTGCCAGCACGGCCCCTTTCGACACTGAAGCTTTCTTT. Using reference TRBV28 and TRBJ1-1 for the parts outside the CDR3, the full variable domain is DVKVTQSSRYLVKRTGEKVFLECVQDMDHENMFWYRQDPGLGLRLIYFSYDVKMKEKGDIPEGYSVSREKKERFSLILESASTNQTSMYLCASTAPFDTEAFFGQGTRLTVV.

The chain combines TRBV11-2 with TRBJ2-1; D tentatively reads TRBD1 or TRBD2 (5 bases each). The CDR3 runs 16 residues. CDR1 is SGHAT and CDR2 is FQNNGV in the germline V gene. Trimming shortened V by 5 bases and J by 6 bases, and 20 bases separated the two germline ends. Written as DNA, the CDR3 is TGTGCCAGCAGCCTAGGACCGGGACGGAACTTCAATGAGCAGTTCTTC. Translated: CASSLGPGRNFNEQFF.

This clonotype has a count of ten or more. The chain is built from TRBV7-8 and TRBJ2-6, with D tentatively TRBD1 (5 bases). V shed 5 bases and J shed 0 bases, with 17 bases lying between them. The germline V gene has CDR1 SGHVS and CDR2 FQNEAQ. The length of the CDR3 is 18 residues. CDR3 region: CASSKGEGAVSGANVLTF. As DNA, the CDR3 is TGTGCCAGCAGCAAAGGAGAAGGGGCCGTCTCTGGGGCCAACGTCCTGACTTTC. Full variable domain (missing parts from reference TRBV7-8 and TRBJ2-6): GAGVSQSPRYKVAKRGQDVALRCDPISGHVSLFWYQQALGQGPEFLTYFQNEAQLDKSGLPSDRFFAERPEGSVSTLKIQRTQQEDSAVYLCASSKGEGAVSGANVLTFGAGSRLTVL.

The chain employs TRBV28 and TRBJ1-5; the D gene is possibly TRBD1 (6 bases). Trimming took 7 bases from V and 2 from J, leaving 9 bases between them. The V gene's germline CDR1 is MDHEN and CDR2 SYDVKM. This CDR3 has 13 residues. The chain's CDR3 is CASKGDGNQPQHF. The CDR3 DNA is TGTGCCAGCAAGGGGGATGGCAATCAGCCCCAGCATTTT.

This clonotype was detected many times. The CDR3 coding sequence is TGCGCCAGCAGTGAAAGGGACAGGGCCGGGAGCACCGGGGAGCTGTTTTTT. This gives the protein CASSERDRAGSTGELFF. The chain carries TRBV10-2 and TRBJ2-2; 9 bases agree with TRBD1. V was pared by 3 bases and J by 4 bases, with 9 bases of the junction left unmatched. The CDR3 consists of 17 residues. Per the germline V gene, CDR1 is WSHSY and CDR2 is SAAADI.

This chain links TRBV20-1 with TRBJ2-3; D might be TRBD2 (5 bases). The CDR3 covers 15 residues. Per the germline V gene, CDR1 is DFQATT and CDR2 is SNEGSKA (reference sequence). The V end was cut by 7 bases, the J end by 9 bases, with 26 bases between. For the CDR3, the DNA is TGCAGTGTTGCACATAGCGAGTACGGCCCCCTGACGCAGTATTTT. It is translated as CSVAHSEYGPLTQYF.

This clonotype was counted at least ten times. The chain links TRBV2 to TRBJ2-3, with 12 bases matching TRBD2. Germline values: CDR1 SNHLY, CDR2 FYNNEI. This CDR3 has 16 amino acids. V was clipped by 2 bases and J by 4 bases; unmatched bases: 4. The CDR3 sequence is CASSERTSGTADTQYF. CDR3 coding DNA: TGTGCCAGCAGTGAAAGGACTAGCGGGACTGCAGATACGCAGTATTTT.

The chain is built from TRBV25-1 and TRBJ2-1; D uncertain. The CDR3 has 16 residues. Deletions cut 4 bases from V and 7 bases from J, with 20 bases between. CDR1 and CDR2 from the germline V gene are MGHDK and SYGVNS. In DNA form, the CDR3 reads TGTGCCAGCAGTGTAGCCCAGTATAGGTCTACGAATGAGCAGTTCTTC. This sequence encodes CASSVAQYRSTNEQFF.

This clonotype was recorded many times. V is TRBV7-9 and J is TRBJ2-5, with 9 bases that match TRBD1. The CDR3 is 15 residues long. J lost 4 bases, V lost 3 bases, and 6 bases had no gene match. CDR1 is SEHNR and CDR2 is FQNEAQ in the germline V gene (reference sequence). CDR3 nucleotide sequence: TGTGCCAGCAGCTTCAGGGACAGGGTAGGAGAGACCCAGTACTTC. It specifies CASSFRDRVGETQYF.

The chain employs TRBV29-1 and TRBJ2-1; 9 bases line up with TRBD2. Trimming removed 1 base from V and 2 bases from J; junction bases left unmatched: 3. This CDR3 spans 15 amino acids. Germline lookup yields CDR1 SQVTM and CDR2 ANQGSEA. The CDR3 DNA sequence: TGCAGCGTTGAAGGGGGCGGGGGGGCCTACAATGAGCAGTTCTTC. Amino acid sequence: CSVEGGGGAYNEQFF.

This clonotype was counted at least ten times. The rearrangement joins TRBV2 to TRBJ1-6; D uncertain. In germline, CDR1 is SNHLY, CDR2 FYNNEI. Deletions cut 3 bases from V and 10 bases from J, with 25 bases between. The CDR3 runs 18 residues. DNA for the CDR3: TGTGCCAGCAGTGAGGAGGAGGGCCTGAGTGGGAAAGGGTCACCCCTCCACTTT. This translates into CASSEEEGLSGKGSPLHF.

The chain links TRBV2 to TRBJ1-2; maybe TRBD1 (6 bases). V was trimmed by 7 bases and J by 8 bases, leaving 8 bases between them. In germline, CDR1 is SNHLY, CDR2 FYNNEI. There are 10 residues in the CDR3. The CDR3 reads CASTGVGYTF. CDR3 DNA sequence: TGTGCCAGCACAGGGGTAGGCTACACCTTC.

The rearrangement joins TRBV2 to TRBJ2-5; TRBD1 or TRBD2 may be the D gene (5 bases each). The CDR3 has 14 amino acids. Per the germline V gene, CDR1 is SNHLY and CDR2 is FYNNEI. Trimming left V 5 bases short and J 2 bases short, with 12 bases between. This CDR3 is CASSNGAEQETQYF. The DNA for the CDR3 is TGTGCCAGCAGTAACGGGGCAGAACAAGAGACCCAGTACTTC.

This clonotype was seen repeatedly, ten times or more. The chain has TRBV2 and TRBJ2-3, with TRBD2 matching 7 bases. This CDR3 is 16 amino acids long. With 7 bases clipped from V and 3 bases from J, the junction kept 13 bases outside the gene matches. Germline V gene lookup returns CDR1 SNHLY and CDR2 FYNNEI. CDR3 loop: CASTRGLDPVTDTQYF. As DNA, the CDR3 is TGTGCCAGCACAAGAGGACTAGACCCAGTTACAGATACGCAGTATTTT. Full variable domain (rest looked up from reference TRBV2 and TRBJ2-3): EPEVTQTPSHQVTQMGQEVILRCVPISNHLYFYWYRQILGQKVEFLVSFYNNEISEKSEIFDDQFSVERPDGSNFTLKIRSTKLEDSAMYFCASTRGLDPVTDTQYFGPGTRLTVL.

The chain is built from TRBV28 and TRBJ1-5, with TRBD1 as a possible D gene (5 bases). The germline V and J ends were trimmed by 6 bases and 2 bases, with 26 bases remaining between them. Germline lookup yields CDR1 MDHEN and CDR2 SYDVKM. There are 19 residues in the CDR3. In nucleotides, the CDR3 is TGTGCCAGCAGATCCTCTGAGTTGGCAGGGAGCAAGCGCAATCAGCCCCAGCATTTT. It codes for CASRSSELAGSKRNQPQHF.